This TCR beta chain was captured by sequencing in a study of spatial heterogeneity in lung cancer. Study-level information: Within raw reads, each unique TCR and UMI combination appeared on average more than ten times.

Study results and limitations: Relative to follow-up, resection was when ubiquitous expanded tumor TCRs appeared more in blood.

The germline V gene encodes CDR1 SQVTM and CDR2 ANQGSEA. CDR3 length: 14 amino acids. Trimming removed 2 bases from V and 6 bases from J; junction bases left unmatched: 7. Each CDR3 protein gets one entry after TCRdb re-called the 5' RACE reads with MiXCR. Counted here are roughly 10,000 distinct CDR3 sequences, around a quarter occurring once; the ten biggest clones make up about 33%. Time point noted: sample taken at primary tumor resection. Tumor, nontumor lung or frozen PBMC supplied whole RNA that was sequenced unsorted. To note about this clonotype: Its antigen is still unknown.

The sample consisted of PBMCs, taken at surgery. The TCR sequence derives from a female donor with early-stage non-small cell lung cancer. V usage is TRBV29-1 and J usage is TRBJ2-3; TRBD2 matches 8 bases. The CDR3 nucleotides are TGCAGCGTTGAATCCCTTGGCGGGAGGGATACGCAGTATTTT. Amino acid sequence: CSVESLGGRDTQYF.